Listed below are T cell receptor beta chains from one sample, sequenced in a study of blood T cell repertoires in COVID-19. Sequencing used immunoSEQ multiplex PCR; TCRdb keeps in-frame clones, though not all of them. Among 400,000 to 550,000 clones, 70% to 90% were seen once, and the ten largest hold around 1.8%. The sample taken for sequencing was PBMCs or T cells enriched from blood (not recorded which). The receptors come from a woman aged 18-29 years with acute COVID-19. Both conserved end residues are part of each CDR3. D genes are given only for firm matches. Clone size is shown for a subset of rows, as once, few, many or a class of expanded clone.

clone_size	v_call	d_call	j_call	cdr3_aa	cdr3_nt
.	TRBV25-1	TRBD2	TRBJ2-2	CASSPGLAGELFF	TGTGCCAGCAGCCCGGGACTAGCCGGGGAGCTGTTTTTT
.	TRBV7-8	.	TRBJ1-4	CASSQSGPGNGEKLFF	TGTGCCAGCAGCCAGTCTGGCCCAGGAAATGGAGAAAAACTGTTTTTT
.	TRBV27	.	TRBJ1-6	CASSFSLGALHF	TGTGCCAGCAGTTTTTCCCTCGGGGCCCTCCACTTT
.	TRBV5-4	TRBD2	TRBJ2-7	CASSLAGGAYEQYF	TGTGCCAGCAGCTTGGCGGGAGGGGCCTACGAGCAGTACTTC
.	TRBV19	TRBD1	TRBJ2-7	CASSSWTGGTYEQYF	TGTGCCAGTAGTAGCTGGACAGGGGGGACCTACGAGCAGTACTTC
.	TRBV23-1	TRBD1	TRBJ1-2	CASSQILRGARGYTF	TGCGCCAGCAGTCAAATACTCAGGGGGGCACGGGGCTACACCTTC
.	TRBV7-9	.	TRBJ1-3	CAIPGHRSGNTIYF	TGTGCCATACCGGGACACCGCTCTGGAAACACCATATATTTT
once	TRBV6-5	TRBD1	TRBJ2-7	CASSLQGVEQYF	TGTGCCAGCAGCCTACAGGGGGTCGAGCAGTACTTC
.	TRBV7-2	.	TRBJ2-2	CASSSRLSDAGELFF	TGTGCCAGCAGCTCGAGGCTCTCCGACGCCGGGGAGCTGTTTTTT
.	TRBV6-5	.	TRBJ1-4	CASSYDRGHEKLFF	TGTGCCAGCAGTTACGATAGGGGCCATGAAAAACTGTTTTTT
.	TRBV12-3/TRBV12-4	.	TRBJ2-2	CASTDRYTGELFF	TGTGCCAGCACGGACAGATACACCGGGGAGCTGTTTTTT
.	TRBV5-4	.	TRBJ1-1	CASSLEGGTEAFF	TGTGCCAGCAGCTTGGAGGGAGGGACTGAAGCTTTCTTT